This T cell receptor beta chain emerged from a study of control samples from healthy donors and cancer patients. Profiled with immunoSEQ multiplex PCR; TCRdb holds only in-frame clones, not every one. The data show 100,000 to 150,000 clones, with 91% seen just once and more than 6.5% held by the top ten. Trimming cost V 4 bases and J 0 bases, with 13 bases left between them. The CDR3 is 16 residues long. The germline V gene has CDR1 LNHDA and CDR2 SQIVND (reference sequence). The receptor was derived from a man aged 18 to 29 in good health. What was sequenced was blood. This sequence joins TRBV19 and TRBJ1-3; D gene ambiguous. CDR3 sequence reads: CASSRPGSDSGNTIYF. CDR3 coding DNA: TGTGCCAGTAGTAGGCCAGGATCCGACTCTGGAAACACCATATATTTT.